One sample yielded the 10 T cell receptor beta chains listed below, sequenced in a study of cytomegalovirus exposure and HLA in healthy donors. A multiplex PCR was run with 60 Vbeta primers and 13 Jbeta primers. The data were produced by immunoSEQ multiplex PCR, yet TCRdb's version contains in-frame clones alone and is incomplete. The sample gives approximately 76,000 clones, approximately 79% of which show up once; 2% to 3% is in the top ten. The source material was PBMCs. The receptors here all came from a man younger than 45 in good health and CMV-seronegative.

The chain is built from TRBV7-8 and TRBJ1-1, with 8 bases fitting TRBD1. V trimming: 5 bases; J trimming: 0 bases; junction bases outside the gene matches: 8. Germline CDR1 SGHVS, CDR2 FQNEAQ. The CDR3 length is 16 residues. The CDR3, as DNA: TGTGCCAGCAGCCCCCGACAGGGGCCCCTGAACACTGAAGCTTTCTTT. Its translation is CASSPRQGPLNTEAFF.

The gene calls are TRBV6-5 and TRBJ2-5, with D possibly matching TRBD1 (5 bases). This CDR3 spans 15 amino acids. Germline V lookup: CDR1 MNHEY, CDR2 SVGAGI. Trimming shortened V by 6 bases and J by 3 bases, and 17 bases separated the two germline ends. The CDR3 sequence is CASRPKGLREETQYF. As DNA, the CDR3 is TGTGCCAGCAGACCCAAGGGGCTACGGGAAGAGACCCAGTACTTC.

The chain couples TRBV5-1 to TRBJ1-4, with D possibly being TRBD1 (6 bases). Trimming took 3 bases from V and 7 from J, leaving 16 bases between them. The germline V gene encodes CDR1 SGHRS and CDR2 YFSETQ. The CDR3 runs 15 residues. CDR3 DNA: TGCGCCAGCAGCTCGGCCGGGGGGCTGAGTGAAAAACTGTTTTTT. Protein: CASSSAGGLSEKLFF.

The rearrangement links TRBV27 to TRBJ1-1; 8 bases are shared with TRBD1. The CDR3 is made up of 16 amino acids. V shed 4 bases, J shed 5 bases, and the junction held 12 bases outside the gene matches. Germline V gene sequence: CDR1 MNHEY, CDR2 SMNVEV (reference sequence). In DNA form, the CDR3 reads TGTGCCAGCAGTTCAGTCCCCGGACAGGGAGGGACTGAAGCTTTCTTT. Its translation is CASSSVPGQGGTEAFF.

In DNA, the CDR3 is TGCGCCAGCAGCCATGGGACTACAAATGAGCAGTTCTTC. Translation gives CASSHGTTNEQFF. This chain links TRBV4-3 with TRBJ2-1, with 7 bases aligning to TRBD2. There are 13 residues in the CDR3. V dropped 3 bases and J dropped 7; count of bases not matched to a gene: 3. Looked up from germline, CDR1 is LGHNA and CDR2 is YSLEER.

V gene TRBV7-9 combines with J gene TRBJ2-2; 9 positions match TRBD1. The length of the CDR3 is 14 residues. Germline CDR1 SEHNR, CDR2 FQNEAQ (reference sequence). V lost 4 bases, J lost 4 bases, and 1 base stayed unmatched. The CDR3: CASSWDRATGELFF. In DNA form, the CDR3 reads TGTGCCAGCAGCTGGGACAGGGCCACCGGGGAGCTGTTTTTT.

V gene TRBV11-3 combines with J gene TRBJ2-2; TRBD2 aligns across 7 bases. This CDR3 region has 14 residues. CDR1 and CDR2 from the germline V gene are SGHNT and YENEEA. After removal of 3 bases from V and 5 bases from J, the junction contained 3 bases not matched to a gene. CDR3 DNA: TGTGCCAGCAGCTTGCGGGAGAGGACCGGGGAGCTGTTTTTT. Protein product: CASSLRERTGELFF.

The chain combines TRBV15 with TRBJ1-4; no definite D call. Germline V gene lookup returns CDR1 LNHNV and CDR2 YYDKDF (reference sequence). The CDR3 sequence is 17 residues long. V gave up 2 bases and J gave up 4 bases, with 17 bases separating them. The CDR3, as DNA: TGTGCCACCAGCAGACCACCCCATCTGGCGGGTAATGAAAAACTGTTTTTT. Its translation is CATSRPPHLAGNEKLFF.

This chain connects TRBV7-9 to TRBJ2-1; 7 nucleotides line up with TRBD2. CDR3 length equals 16 residues. The J segment lost 0 bases and the V segment lost 10 bases, leaving 12 bases of the junction unmatched. Per germline, CDR1 SEHNR and CDR2 FQNEAQ (reference sequence). CDR3 bases: TGTGCCACCCAACTAAGCGGGACCCTCTCCTACAATGAGCAGTTCTTC. This gives the protein CATQLSGTLSYNEQFF.

The genes are TRBV11-1 and TRBJ2-7; the D gene is possibly TRBD1 (6 bases). Trimming pared 8 bases from V and 5 bases from J, leaving 16 bases between. Germline-derived CDR1 and CDR2 are SGHAT and FQDESV (reference sequence). This CDR3 has 13 amino acids. Here the CDR3 reads CASATGPGNEQYF. Here the CDR3 DNA reads TGTGCCAGCGCAACAGGGCCGGGAAACGAGCAGTACTTC.